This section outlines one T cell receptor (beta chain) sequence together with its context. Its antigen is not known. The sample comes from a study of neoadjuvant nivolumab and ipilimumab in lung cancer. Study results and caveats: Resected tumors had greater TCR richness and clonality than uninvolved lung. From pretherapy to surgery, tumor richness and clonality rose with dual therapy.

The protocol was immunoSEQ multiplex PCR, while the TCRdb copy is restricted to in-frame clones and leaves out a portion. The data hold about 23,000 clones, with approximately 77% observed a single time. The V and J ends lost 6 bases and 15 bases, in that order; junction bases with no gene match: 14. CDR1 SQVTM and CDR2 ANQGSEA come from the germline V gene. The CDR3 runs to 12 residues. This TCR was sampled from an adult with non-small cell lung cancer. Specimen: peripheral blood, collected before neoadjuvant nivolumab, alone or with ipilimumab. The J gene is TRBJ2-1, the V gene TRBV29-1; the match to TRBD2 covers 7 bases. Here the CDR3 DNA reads TGCAGCGTCGGGGGAGGGGACCTTTCTCCGTTCTTC. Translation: CSVGGGDLSPFF.